What follows is one T cell receptor (beta chain) and its context. The antigen is unknown. TCRdb fed the 5' RACE reads into MiXCR, producing one record per CDR3 protein. Of some 400,000 distinct CDR3 sequences in the sample, around 24% were seen once. This entry comes from a study of CD8 T cells in ankylosing spondylitis. Regarding the study as a whole: Several highly homologous variants made up a TCR beta motif, and this motif appeared characteristic of ankylosing spondylitis blood.

The sequenced sample was blood, either unsorted or a sorted T cell fraction (not recorded which). This sequence originates from a male donor with ankylosing spondylitis.

The CDR3 protein is CSVDISGNTEAFF. The CDR3 coding sequence is TGCAGCGTTGATATAAGTGGTAACACTGAAGCTTTCTTT. The chain links TRBV29-1 to TRBJ1-1; D is uncertain. From germline, CDR1 is SQVTM and CDR2 ANQGSEA. This CDR3 is built from 13 residues. Deletions cut 3 bases from V and 2 bases from J, with 10 bases between. Full variable domain (outside the CDR3, taken from reference TRBV29-1 and TRBJ1-1): SAVISQKPSRDICQRGTSLTIQCQVDSQVTMMFWYRQQPGQSLTLIATANQGSEATYESGFVIDKFPISRPNLTFSTLTVSNMSPEDSSIYLCSVDISGNTEAFFGQGTRLTVV.